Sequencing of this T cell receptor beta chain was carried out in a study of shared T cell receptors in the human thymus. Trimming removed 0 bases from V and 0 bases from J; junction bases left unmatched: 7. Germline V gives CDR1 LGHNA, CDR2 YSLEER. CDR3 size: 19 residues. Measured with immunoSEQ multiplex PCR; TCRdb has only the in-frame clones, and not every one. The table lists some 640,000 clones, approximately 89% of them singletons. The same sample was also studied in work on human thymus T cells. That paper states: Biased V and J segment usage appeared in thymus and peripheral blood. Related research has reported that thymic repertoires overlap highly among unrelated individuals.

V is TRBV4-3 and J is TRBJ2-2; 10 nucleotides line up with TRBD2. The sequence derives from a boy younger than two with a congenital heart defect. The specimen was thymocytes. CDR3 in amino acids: CASSQEPSGGRANTGELFF. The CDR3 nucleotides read TGCGCCAGCAGCCAAGAGCCTAGCGGGGGTCGCGCGAACACCGGGGAGCTGTTTTTT.